This paragraph reports one T cell receptor (beta chain). Its antigen remains unknown. Sequenced by immunoSEQ multiplex PCR; TCRdb stores in-frame clones only, minus some. The data hold about 35,000 clones, with more than 80% observed a single time. The data are from a study of OX40 agonist ivuxolimab in advanced cancers. Findings of the study overall: Expanded clones tended on average to be more numerous among CD8+ T cells than CD4+.

Germline loops: CDR1 MNHEY, CDR2 SVGAGI. The CDR3 length is 11 residues. The ends were cut back, 5 bases at V and 10 bases at J, with 9 bases in the middle. The sample consisted of CD4+ or CD8+ T cells sorted from blood, taken in a trial of the OX40 agonist ivuxolimab. This chain connects TRBV6-5 to TRBJ2-1; D is unclear. The clonotype comes from an adult with an advanced solid tumor such as melanoma, head and neck, liver or kidney cancer. In DNA form, the CDR3 reads TGTGCCAGCAGTCCCGGTCGCGAGCAGTTCTTC. It specifies CASSPGREQFF.